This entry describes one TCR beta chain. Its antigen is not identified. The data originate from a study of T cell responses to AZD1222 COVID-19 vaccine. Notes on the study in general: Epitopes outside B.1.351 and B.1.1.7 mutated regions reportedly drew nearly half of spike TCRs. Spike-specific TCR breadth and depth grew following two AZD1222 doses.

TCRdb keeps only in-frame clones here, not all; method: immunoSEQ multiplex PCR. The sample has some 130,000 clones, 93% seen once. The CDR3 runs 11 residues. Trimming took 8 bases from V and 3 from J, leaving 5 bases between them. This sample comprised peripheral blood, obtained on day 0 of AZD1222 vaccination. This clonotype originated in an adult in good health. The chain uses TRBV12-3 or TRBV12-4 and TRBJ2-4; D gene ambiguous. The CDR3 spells CASLDKNIQYF. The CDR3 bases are TGTGCCAGCTTAGACAAAAACATTCAGTACTTC.